This T cell receptor (beta chain) was sequenced in a study of cytomegalovirus exposure and HLA in healthy donors. The length of the CDR3 is 18 residues. Germline trimming cut 6 bases from V and 7 bases from J; bases unmatched to any gene: 12. The V gene's germline CDR1 is KGHSH and CDR2 LQKENI. Points on this clone: Antigen specificity is unknown.

The PCR contained 60 Vbeta and 13 Jbeta primers. Clones were read by immunoSEQ multiplex PCR, and TCRdb kept only the in-frame ones, dropping some. The sample lists about 200,000 clones; about 80% were seen once. Study results and caveats: Reported findings show TCR beta sequences accurately forecast HLA-A and HLA-B alleles in most subjects. Most CMV-associated TCR beta chains were later found to appear HLA-restricted.

This clonotype originated in a man aged 40-55 years in good health and CMV-seropositive. The V and J genes are TRBV18 and TRBJ2-1; 16 bases are shared with TRBD2. The material sequenced was PBMCs. This CDR3 is CASSTPGLAGGLGNEQFF. CDR3 in DNA: TGTGCCAGCTCCACGCCGGGACTAGCGGGAGGGCTAGGTAATGAGCAGTTCTTC.